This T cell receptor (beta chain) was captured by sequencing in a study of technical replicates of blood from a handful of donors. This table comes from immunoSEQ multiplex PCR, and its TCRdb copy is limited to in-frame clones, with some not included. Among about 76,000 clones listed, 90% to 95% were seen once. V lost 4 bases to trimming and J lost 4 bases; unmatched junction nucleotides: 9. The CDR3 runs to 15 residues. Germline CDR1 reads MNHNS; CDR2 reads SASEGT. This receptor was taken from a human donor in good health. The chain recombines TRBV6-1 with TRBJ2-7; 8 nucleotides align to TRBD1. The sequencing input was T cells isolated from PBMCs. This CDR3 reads CASSVPQGAVYEQYF. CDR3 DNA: TGTGCCAGCAGTGTTCCCCAGGGGGCGGTTTACGAGCAGTACTTC.